This is a list of T cell receptor beta chains from one sample in a study of regulatory T cells in long-lasting Graves disease. Each CDR3 protein gets one entry after TCRdb re-called the multiplex PCR reads with MiXCR. In the table there are 500,000 or so distinct CDR3 sequences, under 20% of which are singletons. Separately, the same data were catalogued under a study of T cells in Graves' hyperthyroidism and ophthalmopathy.

The source was peripheral blood mononuclear cells (PBMCs), collected at new diagnosis, from a patient treated with antithyroid drugs. The receptors were sampled from a man between 35 and 55 years old with Graves disease. Each CDR3 is given with its conserved first and last residue. The D gene is left open where the match is weak. Not every row has a clone size; where given, it reads once, few, many or a size class.

J,V,D,size,DNA,CDR3
TRBJ2-3,TRBV12-3/TRBV12-4,-,many,TGTGCCAGCAGTTTCCTGGGCAGCCACCGGGATACGCAGTATTTT,CASSFLGSHRDTQYF
TRBJ2-7,TRBV5-1,TRBD1,-,TGCGCCAGCAGCGGGGGGGGACAGGGGGCAGGCGAGCAGTACTTC,CASSGGGQGAGEQYF
TRBJ2-7,TRBV5-1,-,few,TGCGCCAGCAGCTTGACAGGGTCCTACGAGCGGTACTTC,CASSLTGSYERYF
TRBJ2-5,TRBV3-1,-,many,TGTGCCAGCAGCTACGGGTCCTCGTACCAAGAGACCCAGTACTTC,CASSYGSSYQETQYF
TRBJ2-7,TRBV28,TRBD2,-,TGTGCCAGCAGTTCTCCGACTAGCGGGAGGGCACGCGAGCAGTACTTC,CASSSPTSGRAREQYF
TRBJ2-1,TRBV2,TRBD1,-,TGTGCCAGCAGTGCCGGGACAGGGCCTTACAATGAGCAGTTCTTC,CASSAGTGPYNEQFF
TRBJ2-2,TRBV15,TRBD2,few,TGTGCCACCAGCAGAGGTAGCGGGAGCTCGAACACCGGGGAGCTGTTTTTT,CATSRGSGSSNTGELFF
TRBJ1-3,TRBV12-3/TRBV12-4,-,-,TGTGCCAGCAGCCACGGAGGAAACACCATATATTTT,CASSHGGNTIYF
TRBJ2-7,TRBV5-1,TRBD2,-,TGCGGCAGCAGCCTAGCGGCCACCTACGAGCAGTACTTC,CGSSLAATYEQYF
TRBJ2-3,TRBV7-8,-,few,TGTGCCAGCAGCCTGGAGACCGCAGATACGCAGTATTTT,CASSLETADTQYF
TRBJ2-7,TRBV11-3,-,-,TGTGCCAGCAGCCCCCCCCGGCGCCCGGACGAGCAGTACTTC,CASSPPRRPDEQYF
TRBJ2-1,TRBV6-1,TRBD2,many,TGTGCCAGCAGTGAAGTCGGACTAGCGGTGTACGAGCAGTTCTTC,CASSEVGLAVYEQFF
TRBJ2-2,TRBV29-1,-,-,TGCAGCGGGTTTTCGGCAGGCGCGAACACCGGGGAGCTGTTTTTT,CSGFSAGANTGELFF
TRBJ2-3,TRBV15,TRBD2,many,TGTGCCACCAGCAGAAGACTAGCGGGCCTTAGCACAGATACGCAGTATTTT,CATSRRLAGLSTDTQYF
TRBJ2-5,TRBV15,-,few,TGTGCCACCAGCAGAGACACAGGGCCTGGGGAGACCCAGTACTTC,CATSRDTGPGETQYF
TRBJ2-2,TRBV15,TRBD1,-,TGTGCCACCAGCAGAGGGACAGGGGTTTGGACCGGGGAGCTGTTTTTT,CATSRGTGVWTGELFF
TRBJ2-7,TRBV24-1,-,-,TGTGCCACCAGTGATTCATCAGTGCGCCGGGAGCAGTACTTC,CATSDSSVRREQYF
TRBJ2-7,TRBV7-3,-,many,TGTGCCAGCAGCCTACCGGAGAAAGTTACCGAGCAGTACTTC,CASSLPEKVTEQYF
TRBJ2-1,TRBV28,-,many,TGTGCCAGCGGGGAGGGGGACTCCTACAATGAGCAGTTCTTC,CASGEGDSYNEQFF
TRBJ1-3,TRBV30,TRBD1,many,TGTGCCTGGAGTTCTCGGGACAGGGGATCTGGAAACACCATATATTTT,CAWSSRDRGSGNTIYF
TRBJ1-1,TRBV30,-,many,TGTGCCTGCCTGACAGCGAACACTGAAGCTTTCTTT,CACLTANTEAFF
TRBJ2-7,TRBV7-9,TRBD2,-,TGTGCCAGCAGCCGACTAGCGGGAGTTCTCCCAGCGAAAGGGTCCTACGAGCAGTACTTC,CASSRLAGVLPAKGSYEQYF
TRBJ2-1,TRBV5-8,TRBD2,-,TGTGCCAGCAGCTTGAAGTTTCCTAGCGGGAGGGCCAACTACAATGAGCAGTTCTTC,CASSLKFPSGRANYNEQFF
TRBJ2-1,TRBV2,TRBD2,many,TGTGCCAGCAGCTTCGGGACTAGCGGTGGTAGTGAGCAGTTCTTC,CASSFGTSGGSEQFF
TRBJ2-5,TRBV6-4,-,-,TGTGCCAGCAGCAGGGAGTTGCAAGAGACCCAGTACTTC,CASSRELQETQYF